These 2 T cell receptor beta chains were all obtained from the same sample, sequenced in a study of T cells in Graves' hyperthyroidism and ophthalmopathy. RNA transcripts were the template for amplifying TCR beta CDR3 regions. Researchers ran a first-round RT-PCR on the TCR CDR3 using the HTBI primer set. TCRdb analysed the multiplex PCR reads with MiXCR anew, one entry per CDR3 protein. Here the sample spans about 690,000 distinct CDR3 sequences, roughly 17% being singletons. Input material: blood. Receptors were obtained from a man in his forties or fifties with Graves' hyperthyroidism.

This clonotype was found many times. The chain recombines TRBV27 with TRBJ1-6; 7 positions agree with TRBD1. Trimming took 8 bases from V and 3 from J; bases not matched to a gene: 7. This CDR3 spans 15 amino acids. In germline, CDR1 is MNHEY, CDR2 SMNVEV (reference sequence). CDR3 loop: CASGDRTDYNSPLHF. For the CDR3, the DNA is TGTGCCAGCGGGGACAGAACAGACTATAATTCACCCCTCCACTTT.

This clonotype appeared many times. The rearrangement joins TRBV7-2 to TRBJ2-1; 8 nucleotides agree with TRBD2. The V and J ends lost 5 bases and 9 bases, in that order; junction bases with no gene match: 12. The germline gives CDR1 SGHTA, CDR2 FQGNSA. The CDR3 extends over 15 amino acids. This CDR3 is CASSTHGGDGVEQFF. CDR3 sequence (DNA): TGTGCCAGCAGCACCCACGGGGGGGACGGGGTTGAGCAGTTCTTC.